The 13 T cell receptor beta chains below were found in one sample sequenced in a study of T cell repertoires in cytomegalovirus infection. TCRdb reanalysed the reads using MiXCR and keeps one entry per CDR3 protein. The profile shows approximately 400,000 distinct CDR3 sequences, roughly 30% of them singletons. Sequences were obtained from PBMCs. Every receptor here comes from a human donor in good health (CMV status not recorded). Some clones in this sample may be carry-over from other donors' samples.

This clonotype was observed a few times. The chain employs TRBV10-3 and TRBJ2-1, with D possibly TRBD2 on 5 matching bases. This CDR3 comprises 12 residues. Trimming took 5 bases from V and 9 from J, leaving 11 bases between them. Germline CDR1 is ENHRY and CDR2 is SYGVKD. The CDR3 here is CAISPGLVEQFF. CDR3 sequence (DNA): TGTGCCATCAGTCCCGGACTTGTTGAGCAGTTCTTC.

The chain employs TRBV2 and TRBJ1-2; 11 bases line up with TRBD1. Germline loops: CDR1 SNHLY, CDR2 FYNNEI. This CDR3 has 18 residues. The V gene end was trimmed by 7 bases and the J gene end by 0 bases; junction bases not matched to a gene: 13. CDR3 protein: CASTEKGTGGIANYGYTF. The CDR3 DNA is TGTGCCAGCACCGAGAAGGGGACAGGGGGGATTGCTAACTATGGCTACACCTTC.

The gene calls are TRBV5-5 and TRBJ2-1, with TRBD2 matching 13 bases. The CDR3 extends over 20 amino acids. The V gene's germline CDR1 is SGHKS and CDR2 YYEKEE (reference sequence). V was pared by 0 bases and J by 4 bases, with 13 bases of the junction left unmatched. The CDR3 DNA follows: TGTGCCAGCAGCTTGGTTTTTAAGTTTACTAGCGGGGGGGGATACAATGAGCAGTTCTTC. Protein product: CASSLVFKFTSGGGYNEQFF.

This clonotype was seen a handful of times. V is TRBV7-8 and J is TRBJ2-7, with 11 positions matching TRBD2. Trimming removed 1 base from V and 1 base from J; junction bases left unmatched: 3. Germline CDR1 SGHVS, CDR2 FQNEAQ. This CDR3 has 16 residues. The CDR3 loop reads CASSLVVAGGSYEQYF. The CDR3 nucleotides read TGTGCCAGCAGCTTAGTGGTAGCGGGGGGGTCCTACGAGCAGTACTTC.

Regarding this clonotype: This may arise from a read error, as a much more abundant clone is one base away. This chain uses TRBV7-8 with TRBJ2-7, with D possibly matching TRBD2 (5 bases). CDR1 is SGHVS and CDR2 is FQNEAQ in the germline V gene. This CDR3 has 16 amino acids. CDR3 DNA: TGTGCCAGCAGCTCCCGCTTGGAGGTCCCCTACTACCAGCAGTACTTC. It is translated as CASSSRLEVPYYQQYF.

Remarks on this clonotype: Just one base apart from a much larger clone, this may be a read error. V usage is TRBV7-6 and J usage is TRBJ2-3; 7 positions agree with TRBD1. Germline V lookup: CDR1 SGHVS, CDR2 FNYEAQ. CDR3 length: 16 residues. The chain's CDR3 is CARSLGATGPTDTQYF. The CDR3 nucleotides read TGTGCCAGAAGCTTAGGGGCGACAGGGCCCACAGATACGCAGTATTTT.

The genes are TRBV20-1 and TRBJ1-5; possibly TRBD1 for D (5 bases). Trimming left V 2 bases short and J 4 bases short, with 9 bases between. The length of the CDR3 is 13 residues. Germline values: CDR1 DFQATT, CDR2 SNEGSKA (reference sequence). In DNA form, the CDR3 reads TGCAGTGCTAGACGAGGGACTAATCAGCCCCAGCATTTT. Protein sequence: CSARRGTNQPQHF.

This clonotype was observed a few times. The CDR3, as DNA: TGTGCCAGCAGTCGTACGAAGTCGGGGGCGCTTTACGAGCAGTACTTC. It translates to CASSRTKSGALYEQYF. The chain combines TRBV6-5 with TRBJ2-7; the D gene could be TRBD1 or TRBD2 (6 bases each). Trimming removed 5 bases at V and 4 bases at J, with 21 bases between. CDR1 MNHEY and CDR2 SVGAGI come from the germline V gene. This CDR3 has 16 residues.

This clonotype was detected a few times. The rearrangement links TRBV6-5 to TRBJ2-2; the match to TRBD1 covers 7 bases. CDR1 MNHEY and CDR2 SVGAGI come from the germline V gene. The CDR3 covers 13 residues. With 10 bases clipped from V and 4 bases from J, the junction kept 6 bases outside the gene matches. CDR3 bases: TGTGCCACTTCCAAGGGGGCCACCGGGGAGCTGTTTTTT. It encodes CATSKGATGELFF.

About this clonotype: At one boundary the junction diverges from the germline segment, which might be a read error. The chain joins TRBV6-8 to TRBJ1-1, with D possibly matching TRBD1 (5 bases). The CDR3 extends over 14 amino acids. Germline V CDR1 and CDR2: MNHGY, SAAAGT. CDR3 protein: CASCYQGTVTEDFF. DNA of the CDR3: TGTGCCAGCTGCTATCAAGGGACGGTCACTGAAGATTTCTTT.

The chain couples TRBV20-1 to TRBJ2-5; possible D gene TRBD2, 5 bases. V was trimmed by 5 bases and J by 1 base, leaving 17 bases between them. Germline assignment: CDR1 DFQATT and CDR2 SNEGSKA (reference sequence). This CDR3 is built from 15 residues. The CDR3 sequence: CSAGALGAAQETQYF. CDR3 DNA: TGCAGTGCTGGAGCCCTAGGAGCGGCCCAAGAGACCCAGTACTTC.

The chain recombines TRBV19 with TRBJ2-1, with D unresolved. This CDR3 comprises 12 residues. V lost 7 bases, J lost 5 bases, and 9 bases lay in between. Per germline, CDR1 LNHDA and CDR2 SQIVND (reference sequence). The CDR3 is CASNGRHNEQFF. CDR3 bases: TGTGCCAGTAACGGACGCCACAATGAGCAGTTCTTC.

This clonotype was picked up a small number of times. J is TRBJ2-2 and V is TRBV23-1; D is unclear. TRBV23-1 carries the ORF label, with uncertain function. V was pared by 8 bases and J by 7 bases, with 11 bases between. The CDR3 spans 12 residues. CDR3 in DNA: TGCGCCAGCCCCCGTCAGAACGGGGAGCTGTTTTTT. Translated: CASPRQNGELFF.